The 13 T cell receptor beta chains listed next were all sequenced from one sample in a study of cytomegalovirus exposure and HLA in healthy donors. Amplification used 60 Vbeta primers and 13 Jbeta primers. Assay: immunoSEQ multiplex PCR; the TCRdb copy retains only in-frame clones and omits some. The sample has 100,000 to 150,000 clones; around 80% are singletons. The sample consisted of PBMCs. Every receptor here comes from a woman in her sixties or seventies in good health and CMV-seropositive.

To note about this clone: One junction end does not reproduce the germline sequence, and a read error may be involved. The chain couples TRBV7-7 to TRBJ2-3; 9 bases fit TRBD1. Per the germline V gene, CDR1 is SSHAT and CDR2 is FNYEAQ (reference sequence). CDR3 length: 13 amino acids. CDR3 in DNA: TGTGCTAGCAGCTTGACAGGGGGAGGTACGCAGTATTTT. The encoded protein is CASSLTGGGTQYF.

The genes are TRBV5-4 and TRBJ2-3; no firm D call. This CDR3 has 13 amino acids. Trimming took off 0 bases at V and 4 bases at J, with 6 bases between the two ends. CDR1 and CDR2 (germline): SGHNT, YYREEE (reference sequence). CDR3 sequence reads: CASSLGRADTQYF. In DNA form, the CDR3 reads TGTGCCAGCAGCTTGGGTCGAGCAGATACGCAGTATTTT.

V and J are TRBV5-6 and TRBJ1-3; D is unclear. Germline CDR1 SGHDT, CDR2 YYEEEE. The CDR3 has 15 residues. Trimming left V 4 bases short and J 4 bases short, with 15 bases between. Written as DNA, the CDR3 is TGTGCCAGCAGCCCCGCTGACAATGAGGGAAACACCATATATTTT. This encodes CASSPADNEGNTIYF.

V gene TRBV30 combines with J gene TRBJ1-3; maybe TRBD1 (5 bases). Trimming pared 0 bases from V and 1 base from J, leaving 7 bases between. Germline V gene lookup returns CDR1 GTSNPN and CDR2 SVGIG (reference sequence). The CDR3 is made up of 14 amino acids. CDR3 in DNA: TGTGCCTGGAGTGTCGGGGGATCTGGAAACACCATATATTTT. This gives the protein CAWSVGGSGNTIYF.

This chain joins TRBV6-6 and TRBJ1-3; TRBD1 might be the D (5 bases). V was clipped by 6 bases and J by 2 bases, with 17 bases between them. CDR1 is MNHNY, CDR2 SVGAGI, per germline (reference sequence). The CDR3 is made up of 16 amino acids. CDR3: CASSSAGVGTGNTIYF. In nucleotides, the CDR3 is TGTGCCAGCAGCTCCGCGGGGGTGGGCACTGGAAACACCATATATTTT.

The chain joins TRBV4-1 to TRBJ2-3, with D uncertain. CDR3 length: 12 amino acids. V was shortened by 4 bases and J by 10 bases, with 12 bases between the two germline ends. Germline lookup yields CDR1 MGHRA and CDR2 YSYEKL. The CDR3 spells CASSRTSGAQYF. The CDR3, as DNA: TGCGCCAGCAGCCGAACAAGTGGAGCGCAGTATTTT.

The V gene is TRBV18, the J gene TRBJ1-2; no clear D gene. Germline CDR1 reads KGHSH; CDR2 reads LQKENI. This CDR3 has 13 residues. The V gene lost 2 bases and the J gene lost 4 bases, with 8 bases spanning the gap. The DNA for the CDR3 is TGTGCCAGCTCACCAGAGGGCACCTATGGCTACACCTTC. This gives the protein CASSPEGTYGYTF.

The rearrangement links TRBV2 to TRBJ1-2, with D perhaps matching TRBD1 (5 bases). Germline V gives CDR1 SNHLY, CDR2 FYNNEI. The CDR3 length is 11 residues. Trimming shortened V by 7 bases and J by 7 bases, and 10 bases separated the two germline ends. CDR3 loop: CASMRRGGYTF. The CDR3 DNA reads as TGTGCCAGCATGAGGAGGGGTGGCTACACCTTC.

This chain uses TRBV9 with TRBJ2-2, with 8 bases aligning to TRBD1. Germline-derived CDR1 and CDR2 are SGDLS and YYNGEE. The CDR3 length is 16 residues. V trimming: 3 bases; J trimming: 4 bases; junction bases outside the gene matches: 8. The CDR3 reads CASSASTGEATGELFF. The DNA of the CDR3 is TGTGCCAGCAGCGCCTCGACAGGGGAGGCCACCGGGGAGCTGTTTTTT.

In its sample, this clone was seen a few times. This sample also contains other DNA sequences that code for the same CDR3. The V and J genes are TRBV6-5 and TRBJ1-1; TRBD1 agrees at 7 bases. CDR3 length equals 14 residues. CDR1 MNHEY and CDR2 SVGAGI come from the germline V gene. V lost 7 bases and J lost 1; bases outside the gene matches: 6. CDR3 coding DNA: TGTGCCAGCAAAGTTCAGGGGGGGAACACTGAAGCTTTCTTT. This codes for CASKVQGGNTEAFF.

The V call is TRBV6-5, the J call TRBJ1-1; the D is unclear. V lost 5 bases and J 1 base, leaving 8 bases between the germline ends. Germline CDR1 is MNHEY and CDR2 is SVGAGI. The CDR3 has 13 amino acids. The CDR3 sequence is CASSVTENTEAFF. The DNA for the CDR3 is TGTGCCAGCAGTGTAACAGAGAACACTGAAGCTTTCTTT.

The genes are TRBV7-9 and TRBJ2-7; 8 positions match TRBD1. Per the germline V gene, CDR1 is SEHNR and CDR2 is FQNEAQ (reference sequence). This CDR3 is built from 16 residues. V shed 1 base, J shed 5 bases, and the junction held 10 bases outside the gene matches. In nucleotides, the CDR3 is TGTGCCAGCAGCTTAGGTAGCTGGCAGGGGGCCCACGAGCAGTACTTC. It specifies CASSLGSWQGAHEQYF.

V and J are TRBV19 and TRBJ1-2; maybe TRBD1 (5 bases). V was pared by 5 bases and J by 2 bases, with 18 bases between. In germline, CDR1 is LNHDA, CDR2 SQIVND (reference sequence). The CDR3 runs to 16 residues. The CDR3 bases are TGTGCCAGTAGTGAATCGCAGGGAACCCTAAACTATGGCTACACCTTC. This sequence encodes CASSESQGTLNYGYTF.